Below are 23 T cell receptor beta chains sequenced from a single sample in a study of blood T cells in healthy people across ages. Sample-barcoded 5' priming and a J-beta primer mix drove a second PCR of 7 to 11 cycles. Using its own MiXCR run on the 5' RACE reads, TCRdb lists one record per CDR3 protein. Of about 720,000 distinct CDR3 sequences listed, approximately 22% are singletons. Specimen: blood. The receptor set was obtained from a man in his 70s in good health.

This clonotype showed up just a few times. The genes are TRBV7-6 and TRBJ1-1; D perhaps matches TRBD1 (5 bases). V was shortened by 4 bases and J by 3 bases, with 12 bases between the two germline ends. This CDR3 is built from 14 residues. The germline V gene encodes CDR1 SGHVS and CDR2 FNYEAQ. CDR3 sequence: CASSSLQADTEAFF. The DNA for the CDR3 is TGTGCCAGCAGCTCATTACAGGCGGACACTGAAGCTTTCTTT.

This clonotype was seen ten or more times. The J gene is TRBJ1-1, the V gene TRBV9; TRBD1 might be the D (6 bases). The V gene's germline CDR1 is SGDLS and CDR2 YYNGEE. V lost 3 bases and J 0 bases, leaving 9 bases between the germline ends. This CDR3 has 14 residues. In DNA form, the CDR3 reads TGTGCCAGCAGCGGAGGGACACTGAACACTGAAGCTTTCTTT. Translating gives CASSGGTLNTEAFF.

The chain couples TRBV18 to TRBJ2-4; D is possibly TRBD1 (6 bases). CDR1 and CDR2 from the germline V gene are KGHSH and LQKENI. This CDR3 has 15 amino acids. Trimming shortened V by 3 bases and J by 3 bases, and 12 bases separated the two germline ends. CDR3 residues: CASSPPQGNKNIQYF. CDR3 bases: TGTGCCAGCTCACCTCCACAGGGAAACAAAAACATTCAGTACTTC.

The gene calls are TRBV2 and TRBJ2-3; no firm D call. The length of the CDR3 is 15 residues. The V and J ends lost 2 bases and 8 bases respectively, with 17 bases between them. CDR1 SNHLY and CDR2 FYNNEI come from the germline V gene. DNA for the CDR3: TGTGCCAGCAGTGAAAGTGGGGTCTCCCGTAGTACGCAGTATTTT. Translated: CASSESGVSRSTQYF.

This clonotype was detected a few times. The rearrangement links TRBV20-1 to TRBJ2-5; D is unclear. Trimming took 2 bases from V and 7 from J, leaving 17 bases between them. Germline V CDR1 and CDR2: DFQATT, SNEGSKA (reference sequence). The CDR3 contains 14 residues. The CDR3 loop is CSARPRAFLGTQYF. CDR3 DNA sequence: TGCAGTGCTAGACCTCGGGCCTTCCTGGGGACCCAGTACTTC.

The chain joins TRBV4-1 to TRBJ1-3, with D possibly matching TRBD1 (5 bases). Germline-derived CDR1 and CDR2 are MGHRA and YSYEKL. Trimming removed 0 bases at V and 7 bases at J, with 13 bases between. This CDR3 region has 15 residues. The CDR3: CASSQDWAWGNTIYF. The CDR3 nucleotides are TGCGCCAGCAGCCAAGATTGGGCGTGGGGGAACACCATATATTTT.

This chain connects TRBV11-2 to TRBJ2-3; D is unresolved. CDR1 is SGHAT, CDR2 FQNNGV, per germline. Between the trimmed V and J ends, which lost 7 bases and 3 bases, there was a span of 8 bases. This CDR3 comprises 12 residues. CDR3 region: CASNKKTDTQYF. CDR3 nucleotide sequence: TGTGCCAGCAACAAAAAGACAGATACGCAGTATTTT.

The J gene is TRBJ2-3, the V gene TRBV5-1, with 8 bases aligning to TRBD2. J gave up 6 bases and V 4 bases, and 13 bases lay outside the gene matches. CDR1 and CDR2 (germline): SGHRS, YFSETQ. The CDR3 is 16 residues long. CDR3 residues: CASSRTTTSGRDTQYF. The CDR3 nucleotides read TGCGCCAGCAGCCGGACCACCACTAGCGGACGGGATACGCAGTATTTT.

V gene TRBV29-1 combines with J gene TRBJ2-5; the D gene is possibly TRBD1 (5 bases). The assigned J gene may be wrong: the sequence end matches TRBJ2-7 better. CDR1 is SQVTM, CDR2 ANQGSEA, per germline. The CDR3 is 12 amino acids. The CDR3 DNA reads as TGCAGCGCTCTACAGGCCTCCTACGAGCAGTACTTC. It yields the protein CSALQASYEQYF.

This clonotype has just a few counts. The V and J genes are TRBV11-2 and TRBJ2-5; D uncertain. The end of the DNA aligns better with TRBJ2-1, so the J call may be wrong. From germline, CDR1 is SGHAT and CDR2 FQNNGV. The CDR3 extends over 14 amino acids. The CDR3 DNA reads TGTGCCAGCAGCCCGATGGACCCGAGGAATGAGCAGTTCTTC. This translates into CASSPMDPRNEQFF.

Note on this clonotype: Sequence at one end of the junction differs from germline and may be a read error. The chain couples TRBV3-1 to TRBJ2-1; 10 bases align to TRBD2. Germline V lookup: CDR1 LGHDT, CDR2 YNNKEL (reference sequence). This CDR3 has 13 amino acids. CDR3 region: CASSQLAGALVIF. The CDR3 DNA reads TGTGCCAGCAGCCAACTAGCGGGGGCCCTAGTAATCTTC.

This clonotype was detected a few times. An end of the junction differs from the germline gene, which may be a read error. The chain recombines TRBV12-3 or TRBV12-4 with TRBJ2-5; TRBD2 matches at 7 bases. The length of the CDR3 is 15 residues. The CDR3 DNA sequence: TGTGTCAGCACCCGGTGGGGGGGAAACCAAGAGACCCAGTACTTC. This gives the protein CVSTRWGGNQETQYF.

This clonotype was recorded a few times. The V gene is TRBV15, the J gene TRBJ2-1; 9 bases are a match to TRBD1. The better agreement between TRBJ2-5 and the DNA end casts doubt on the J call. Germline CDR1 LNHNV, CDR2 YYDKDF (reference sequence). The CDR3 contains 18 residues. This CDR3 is CATSRDGRNRGLVKTQYF. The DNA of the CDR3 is TGTGCCACCAGCAGAGATGGGAGAAACAGGGGGCTTGTTAAGACCCAGTACTTC.

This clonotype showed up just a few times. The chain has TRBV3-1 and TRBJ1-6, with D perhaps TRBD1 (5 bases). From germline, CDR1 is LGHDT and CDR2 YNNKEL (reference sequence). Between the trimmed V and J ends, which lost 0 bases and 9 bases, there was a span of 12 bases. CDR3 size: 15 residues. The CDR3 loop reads CASSQEWQGGSPLHF. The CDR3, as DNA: TGTGCCAGCAGCCAAGAGTGGCAGGGTGGTTCACCCCTCCACTTT.

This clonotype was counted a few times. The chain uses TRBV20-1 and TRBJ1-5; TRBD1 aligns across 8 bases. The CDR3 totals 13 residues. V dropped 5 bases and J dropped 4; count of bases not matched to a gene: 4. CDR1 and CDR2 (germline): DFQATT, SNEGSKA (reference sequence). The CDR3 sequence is CSAGDRRNQPQHF. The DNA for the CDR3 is TGCAGTGCTGGGGACAGGAGGAATCAGCCCCAGCATTTT.

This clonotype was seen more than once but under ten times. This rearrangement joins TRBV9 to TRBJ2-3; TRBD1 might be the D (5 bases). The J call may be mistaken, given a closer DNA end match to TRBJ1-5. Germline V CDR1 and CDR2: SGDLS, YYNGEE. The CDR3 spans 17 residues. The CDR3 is CASSVTPGAGRTDTQHF. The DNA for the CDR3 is TGTGCCAGCAGCGTAACTCCAGGAGCGGGACGCACAGATACGCAGCATTTT.

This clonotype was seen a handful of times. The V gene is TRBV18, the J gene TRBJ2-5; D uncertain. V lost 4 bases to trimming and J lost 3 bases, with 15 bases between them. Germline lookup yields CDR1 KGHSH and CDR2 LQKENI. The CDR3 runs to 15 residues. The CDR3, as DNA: TGTGCCAGCTCACTCACCATCGTCCGGGAAGAGACCCAGTACTTC. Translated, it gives CASSLTIVREETQYF.

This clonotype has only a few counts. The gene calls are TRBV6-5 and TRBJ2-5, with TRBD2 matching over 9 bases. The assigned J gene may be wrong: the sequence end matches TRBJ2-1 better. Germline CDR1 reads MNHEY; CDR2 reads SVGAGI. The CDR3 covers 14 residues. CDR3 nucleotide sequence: TGTGCCAGCAGCTCCCCGCGGACTAGCGAGGAGCAGTTCTTC. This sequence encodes CASSSPRTSEEQFF.

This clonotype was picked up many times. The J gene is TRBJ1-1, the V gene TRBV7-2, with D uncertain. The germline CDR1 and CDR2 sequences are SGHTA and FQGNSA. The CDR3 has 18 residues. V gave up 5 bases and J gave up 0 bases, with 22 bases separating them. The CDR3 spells CASSPLGYFRSMNTEAFF. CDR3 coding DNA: TGTGCCAGCAGCCCCCTCGGATACTTCAGAAGCATGAACACTGAAGCTTTCTTT. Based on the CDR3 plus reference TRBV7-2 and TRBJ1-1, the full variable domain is GAGVSQSPSNKVTEKGKDVELRCDPISGHTALYWYRQSLGQGLEFLIYFQGNSAPDKSGLPSDRFSAERTGGSVSTLTIQRTQQEDSAVYLCASSPLGYFRSMNTEAFFGQGTRLTVV.

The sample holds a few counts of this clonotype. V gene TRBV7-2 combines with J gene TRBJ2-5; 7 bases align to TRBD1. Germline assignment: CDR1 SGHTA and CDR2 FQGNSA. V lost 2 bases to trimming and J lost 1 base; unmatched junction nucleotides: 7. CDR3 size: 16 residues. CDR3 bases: TGTGCCAGCAGCTTAAGTTCGGGACAGACCCAAGAGACCCAGTACTTC. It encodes CASSLSSGQTQETQYF.

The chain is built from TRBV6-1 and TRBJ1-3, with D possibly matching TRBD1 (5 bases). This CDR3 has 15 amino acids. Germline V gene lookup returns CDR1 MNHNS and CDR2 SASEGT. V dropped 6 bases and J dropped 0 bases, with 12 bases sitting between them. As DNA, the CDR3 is TGTGCCAGCAGCGCCTCAGGGATCTCTGGAAACACCATATATTTT. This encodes CASSASGISGNTIYF.

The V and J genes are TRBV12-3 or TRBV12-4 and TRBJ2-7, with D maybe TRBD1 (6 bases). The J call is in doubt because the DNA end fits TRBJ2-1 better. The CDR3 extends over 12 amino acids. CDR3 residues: CASRNRVDEQFF. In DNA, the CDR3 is TGTGCCAGCAGGAACAGGGTCGATGAGCAGTTCTTC.

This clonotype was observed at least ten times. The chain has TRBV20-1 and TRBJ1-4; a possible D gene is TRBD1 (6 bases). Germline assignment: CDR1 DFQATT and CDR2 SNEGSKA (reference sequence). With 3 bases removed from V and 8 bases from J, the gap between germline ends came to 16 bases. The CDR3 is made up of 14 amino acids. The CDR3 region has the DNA TGCAGTGCTAGTGGAACAGGGTTTGACGAAAAACTGTTTTTT. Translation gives CSASGTGFDEKLFF.